This entry is about one T cell receptor beta chain. Its cognate antigen is unknown. This sample is drawn from a study of cytomegalovirus exposure and HLA in healthy donors. A multiplex PCR was run with 60 Vbeta primers and 13 Jbeta primers. Assay used: immunoSEQ multiplex PCR; TCRdb lists only in-frame clones, some missing. The sample has around 150,000 clones; 80% are singletons. This CDR3 region has 18 residues. The germline V gene has CDR1 LGHNA and CDR2 YSLEER. V was trimmed by 0 bases and J by 0 bases, leaving 15 bases between them. Whole-study results and caveats: Later analysis identified a missense DCLRE1C variant that was linked to TCR beta V- and J-gene trimming. An analysis was carried out at a later point. It showed that HLA-associated TCR beta chains were more clonally expanded than equally common non-associated chains. Earlier analysis yielded a pattern in which most TCR beta V segments were productive about 90% or about 30% of the time.

This clonotype was obtained from a man aged 25-40 years in good health. Sequenced: PBMCs. The chain has TRBV4-3 and TRBJ2-1; D not certain. CDR3 loop: CASSQDYGLRSSYNEQFF. The CDR3 DNA follows: TGCGCCAGCAGCCAAGATTATGGTCTGCGGAGCTCCTACAATGAGCAGTTCTTC.